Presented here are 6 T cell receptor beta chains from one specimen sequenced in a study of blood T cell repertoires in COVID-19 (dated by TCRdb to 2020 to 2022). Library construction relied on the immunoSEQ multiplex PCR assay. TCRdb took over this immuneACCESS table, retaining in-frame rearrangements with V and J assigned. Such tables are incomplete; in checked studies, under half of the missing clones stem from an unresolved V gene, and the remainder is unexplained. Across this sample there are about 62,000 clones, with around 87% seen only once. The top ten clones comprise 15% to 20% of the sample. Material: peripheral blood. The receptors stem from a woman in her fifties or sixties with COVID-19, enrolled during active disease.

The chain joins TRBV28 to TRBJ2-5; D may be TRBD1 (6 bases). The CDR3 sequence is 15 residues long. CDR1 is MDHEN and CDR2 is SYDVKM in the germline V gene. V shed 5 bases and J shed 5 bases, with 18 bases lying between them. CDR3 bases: TGTGCCAGCAGTCCTCAGGGGACCCAAGGGGAGACCCAGTACTTC. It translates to CASSPQGTQGETQYF.

CDR3 region: CASSSGQGYTIYF. For the CDR3, the DNA is TGTGCCAGCAGCTCGGGACAGGGGTACACCATATATTTT. This chain links TRBV7-9 with TRBJ1-3; the match to TRBD1 covers 10 bases. The CDR3 spans 13 residues. With V trimmed by 4 bases and J by 8 bases, 2 bases remained unmatched. In germline, CDR1 is SEHNR, CDR2 FQNEAQ (reference sequence).

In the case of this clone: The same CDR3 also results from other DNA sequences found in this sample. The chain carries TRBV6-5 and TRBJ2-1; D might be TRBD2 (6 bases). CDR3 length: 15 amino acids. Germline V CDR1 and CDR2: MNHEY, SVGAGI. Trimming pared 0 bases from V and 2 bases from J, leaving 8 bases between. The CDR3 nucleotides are TGTGCCAGCAGTTACTCGGGCGGGGCCTACAATGAGCAGTTCTTC. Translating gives CASSYSGGAYNEQFF.

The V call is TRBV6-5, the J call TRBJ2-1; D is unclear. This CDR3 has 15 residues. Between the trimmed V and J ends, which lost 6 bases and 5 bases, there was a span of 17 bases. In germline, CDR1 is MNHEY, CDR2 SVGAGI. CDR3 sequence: CASSPTGPLNNEQFF. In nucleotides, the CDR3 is TGTGCCAGCAGCCCGACTGGCCCGTTAAACAATGAGCAGTTCTTC.

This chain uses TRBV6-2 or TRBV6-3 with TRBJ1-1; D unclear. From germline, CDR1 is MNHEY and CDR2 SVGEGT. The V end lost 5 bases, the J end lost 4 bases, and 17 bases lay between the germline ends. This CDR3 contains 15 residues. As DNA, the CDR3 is TGTGCCAGCAGTCCCCCGGGATTCGCGGGCACTGAAGCTTTCTTT. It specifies CASSPPGFAGTEAFF.

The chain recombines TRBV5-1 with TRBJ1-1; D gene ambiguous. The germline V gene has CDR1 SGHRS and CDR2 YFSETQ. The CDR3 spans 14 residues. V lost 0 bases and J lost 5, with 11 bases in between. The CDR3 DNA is TGCGCCAGCAGCTTGGCGGGAGGGAGTACTGAAGCTTTCTTT. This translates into CASSLAGGSTEAFF.